The entry that follows covers one TCR beta chain sequence. CDR1 is SGHRS and CDR2 is YFSETQ in the germline V gene. This CDR3 has 16 residues. The J segment lost 8 bases and the V segment lost 3 bases, leaving 6 bases of the junction unmatched. This sample was included in a study of shared clonotypes between healthy human individuals. Researchers ran the assay at a deep level. Investigators spread the genomic DNA of each subset evenly over several immunoSEQ plates. Generated by immunoSEQ multiplex PCR, the TCRdb table keeps only in-frame clones and is missing some. The sample yields fewer than 600,000 clones, around three quarters seen once.

This receptor was obtained from a woman aged 40 to 50 in good health. Some clones in this sample may be carry-over from other donors' samples. The sequencing input was PBMCs. This chain uses TRBV5-1 with TRBJ2-1; 15 nucleotides agree with TRBD2. CDR3: CASSSGLAGGSDEQFF. The CDR3 DNA reads TGCGCCAGCAGCTCCGGACTAGCGGGAGGGAGCGATGAGCAGTTCTTC. Variable domain in full (rest from reference TRBV5-1 and TRBJ2-1): KAGVTQTPRYLIKTRGQQVTLSCSPISGHRSVSWYQQTPGQGLQFLFEYFSETQRNKGNFPGRFSGRQFSNSRSEMNVSTLELGDSALYLCASSSGLAGGSDEQFFGPGTRLTVL.